This is a list of T cell receptor beta chains from one sample in a study of blood T cell repertoires in COVID-19. The table came from immunoSEQ multiplex PCR; TCRdb's copy has only in-frame clones and leaves some out. The sample lists about 230,000 clones, 70% to 90% occurring once. The sequenced material came from peripheral blood. These receptors were obtained from a man aged 45-65 years with COVID-19, enrolled during active disease. CDR3s include the opening cysteine and the closing phenylalanine or tryptophan. The order of the fields is clone size, V gene, D gene, J gene, CDR3 protein, CDR3 DNA. The D gene is left open where the match is weak. Some rows mark clone size as missing; the rest say once, few, many or name a class of expanded clone.

>NA|TRBV11-2|TRBD1|TRBJ2-7
CASRLDRVNEQYF
TGTGCCAGCAGGTTGGACAGGGTCAACGAGCAGTACTTC
>once|TRBV6-5|NA|TRBJ2-1
CASKARGYYNEQFF
TGTGCCAGCAAAGCTAGGGGGTACTACAATGAGCAGTTCTTC
>NA|TRBV25-1|NA|TRBJ2-1
CASSDGWGGEQFF
TGTGCCAGCAGTGACGGATGGGGAGGTGAGCAGTTCTTC
>NA|TRBV28|NA|TRBJ2-3
CASSRAARGTDTQYF
TGTGCCAGCAGCCGAGCGGCGAGGGGCACAGATACGCAGTATTTT
>NA|TRBV5-4|TRBD1|TRBJ2-2
CASSPGTGPGELFF
TGTGCCAGCAGCCCCGGGACAGGTCCCGGGGAGCTGTTTTTT
>NA|TRBV3-1/TRBV3-2|NA|TRBJ2-1
CASSQGSSYNEQFF
TGTGCCAGCAGCCAAGGGAGCTCCTACAATGAGCAGTTCTTC
>NA|TRBV11-2|NA|TRBJ2-7
CASSQNSYEQYF
TGTGCCAGCAGCCAAAATTCCTACGAGCAGTACTTC
>NA|TRBV5-4|TRBD2|TRBJ2-6
CASRLAGGLPPGANVLTF
TGTGCCAGCAGGCTAGCGGGAGGACTTCCCCCTGGGGCCAACGTCCTGACTTTC
>NA|TRBV5-1|NA|TRBJ1-3
CASSPTVSGNTIYF
TGCGCCAGCAGTCCGACAGTTTCTGGAAACACCATATATTTT
>NA|TRBV10-3|TRBD1|TRBJ1-2
CAISEWGQGPENPIYGYTF
TGTGCCATCAGTGAGTGGGGACAGGGGCCCGAAAACCCGATCTATGGCTACACCTTC
>NA|TRBV6-5|NA|TRBJ1-1
CASSYSVGDTEAFF
TGTGCCAGCAGTTACTCCGTCGGAGACACTGAAGCTTTCTTT
>NA|TRBV5-4|NA|TRBJ1-2
CASSSQGPNPDGYTF
TGTGCCAGCAGCTCACAGGGCCCTAACCCGGATGGCTACACCTTC
>NA|TRBV18|TRBD2|TRBJ2-1
CASSLSGGESAYNEQFF
TGTGCCAGCTCACTATCGGGGGGGGAAAGCGCCTACAATGAGCAGTTCTTC
>few|TRBV7-9|NA|TRBJ1-1
CASSLLQMNTEAFF
TGTGCCAGCAGCTTATTACAGATGAACACTGAAGCTTTCTTT
>few|TRBV6-2/TRBV6-3|NA|TRBJ1-2
CASSETGGARRYGYTF
TGTGCCAGCAGCGAAACGGGGGGGGCGCGGCGCTATGGCTACACCTTC
>NA|TRBV29-1|NA|TRBJ2-1
CSVGSISYNEQFF
TGCAGCGTTGGTAGCATCTCCTACAATGAGCAGTTCTTC
>few|TRBV19|NA|TRBJ1-5
CASSITGVSNQPQHF
TGTGCCAGTAGTATTACAGGAGTTAGCAATCAGCCCCAGCATTTT
>NA|TRBV2|NA|TRBJ2-7
CASTRDSSYEQYF
TGTGCCAGCACCAGGGATAGCTCCTACGAGCAGTACTTC
>NA|TRBV27|TRBD1|TRBJ1-2
CASSPFWTGEYNGYTF
TGTGCCAGCAGTCCGTTCTGGACAGGGGAGTACAATGGCTACACCTTC
>NA|TRBV14|NA|TRBJ2-1
CASSPNGNEQFF
TGTGCCAGCAGCCCGAACGGTAATGAGCAGTTCTTC
>few|TRBV24-1|TRBD1|TRBJ1-5
CATSEPGTGVQPQHF
TGTGCCACCAGTGAACCCGGGACAGGGGTTCAGCCCCAGCATTTT
>NA|TRBV5-6|NA|TRBJ2-4
CASHPSDKIEESIQYF
TGTGCCAGCCACCCGTCGGACAAAATCGAGGAAAGCATTCAGTACTTC
>NA|TRBV15|NA|TRBJ1-3
CATSRDPTGTGNTIYF
TGTGCCACCAGCAGAGACCCGACAGGAACTGGAAACACCATATATTTT
>NA|TRBV7-3|TRBD1|TRBJ2-6
CASSPLSSGGQGSPSGANVLTF
TGTGCCAGCAGCCCACTCAGCAGTGGGGGACAGGGGAGCCCCTCTGGGGCCAACGTCCTGACTTTC
>NA|TRBV16|NA|TRBJ2-7
CASSQLMGREQYF
TGTGCCAGCAGCCAATTAATGGGGCGCGAGCAGTACTTC
>NA|TRBV2|NA|TRBJ2-5
CASRRDQETQYF
TGTGCCAGTCGCCGGGATCAAGAGACCCAGTACTTC
>once|TRBV19|NA|TRBJ1-2
CASFSGAPYGYTF
TGTGCCAGTTTCTCAGGGGCTCCCTATGGCTACACCTTC